Following are 30 T cell receptor beta chains from one sample sequenced in a study of regulatory T cells in long-lasting Graves disease. Arm-PCR of CDR3 regions with iRepertoire HTBI primers generated TCR beta libraries. One entry per CDR3 protein, called by TCRdb with MiXCR from the multiplex PCR reads. This table holds 400,000 to 500,000 distinct CDR3 sequences, around 15% found once. Time point here: newly diagnosed GD, antithyroid drugs for less than 3 months. Generation of the TCR library employed RNA extracted from PBMCs. The same data also contributed to another study, on T cells in Graves' hyperthyroidism and ophthalmopathy.

This specimen was peripheral blood mononuclear cells (PBMCs), taken at new diagnosis, from a patient treated with antithyroid drugs. The receptors shown here come from a woman under 30 with Graves disease.

This clonotype was recorded many times. The rearrangement links TRBV20-1 to TRBJ2-1; D is ambiguous. Germline CDR1 reads DFQATT; CDR2 reads SNEGSKA (reference sequence). The CDR3 runs to 12 residues. Trimming took 0 bases from V and 7 from J, leaving 7 bases between them. CDR3 coding DNA: TGCAGTGCTAGAGACTCGCGAAATGAGCAGTTCTTC. Its protein product is CSARDSRNEQFF.

This clonotype was picked up a small number of times. V gene TRBV20-1 combines with J gene TRBJ2-5; TRBD2 agrees at 9 bases. The J segment lost 4 bases and the V segment lost 8 bases, leaving 8 bases of the junction unmatched. The CDR3 consists of 13 residues. Germline V CDR1 and CDR2: DFQATT, SNEGSKA (reference sequence). The CDR3 nucleotides are TGCAGTCCCTTAGCGGGAGAGACAGAGACCCAGTACTTC. The encoded protein is CSPLAGETETQYF.

There are a few counts of this clonotype. The gene calls are TRBV6-1 and TRBJ1-6, with D unclear. Germline CDR1 and CDR2: MNHNS and SASEGT. The CDR3 consists of 14 residues. V was shortened by 3 bases and J by 2 bases, with 5 bases between the two germline ends. The CDR3 DNA sequence: TGTGCCAGCAGTGAGCGGCCCTATAATTCACCCCTCCACTTT. Its translation is CASSERPYNSPLHF.

The chain has TRBV5-1 and TRBJ2-1; 13 bases align to TRBD2. CDR1 is SGHRS and CDR2 is YFSETQ in the germline V gene. Trimming took 5 bases from V and 0 from J; bases not matched to a gene: 5. The CDR3 consists of 17 residues. The chain's CDR3 is CASRGRLAGGSYNEQFF. Written as DNA, the CDR3 is TGCGCCAGCAGGGGGCGACTAGCGGGAGGCTCCTACAATGAGCAGTTCTTC. The whole variable domain, remainder taken from reference TRBV5-1 and TRBJ2-1, is KAGVTQTPRYLIKTRGQQVTLSCSPISGHRSVSWYQQTPGQGLQFLFEYFSETQRNKGNFPGRFSGRQFSNSRSEMNVSTLELGDSALYLCASRGRLAGGSYNEQFFGPGTRLTVL.

This clonotype was observed at least ten times. The CDR3 sequence: CSARWAGVSYNEQFF. Written as DNA, the CDR3 is TGCAGTGCTAGATGGGCGGGAGTTTCCTACAATGAGCAGTTCTTC. V usage is TRBV20-1 and J usage is TRBJ2-1; the match to TRBD2 covers 7 bases. Per germline, CDR1 DFQATT and CDR2 SNEGSKA (reference sequence). The CDR3 is 15 amino acids. With V trimmed by 2 bases and J by 1 base, 5 bases remained unmatched.

This clonotype has a count of ten or more. The J gene is TRBJ2-7, the V gene TRBV20-1; the D gene is possibly TRBD2 (5 bases). Trimming left V 0 bases short and J 0 bases short, with 12 bases between. The CDR3 is 15 residues long. CDR1 is DFQATT, CDR2 SNEGSKA, per germline (reference sequence). DNA for the CDR3: TGCAGTGCTAGAGATGGAACTAGTGTCTCCTACGAGCAGTACTTC. Residues: CSARDGTSVSYEQYF.

In this sample, this clonotype turned up many times. The chain has TRBV28 and TRBJ1-4; unclear D gene. V was shortened by 4 bases and J by 6 bases, with 6 bases between the two germline ends. CDR1 and CDR2 from the germline V gene are MDHEN and SYDVKM. The length of the CDR3 is 12 residues. CDR3 nucleotides: TGTGCCAGCAGTTCAAGGCATGAAAAACTGTTTTTT. Translated, it gives CASSSRHEKLFF.

The chain is built from TRBV7-3 and TRBJ2-2; TRBD2 is a possible D gene (5 bases). V shed 5 bases and J shed 2 bases, with 9 bases lying between them. The CDR3 sequence is 14 residues long. Germline V gene sequence: CDR1 SGHTA, CDR2 FQGTGA. CDR3 loop: CASSPRVNTGELFF. CDR3 coding DNA: TGTGCCAGCAGCCCGCGGGTAAACACCGGGGAGCTGTTTTTT. Full variable domain (rest looked up from reference TRBV7-3 and TRBJ2-2): GAGVSQTPSNKVTEKGKYVELRCDPISGHTALYWYRQSLGQGPEFLIYFQGTGAADDSGLPNDRFFAVRPEGSVSTLKIQRTERGDSAVYLCASSPRVNTGELFFGEGSRLTVL.

The V call is TRBV6-1, the J call TRBJ2-1; TRBD2 might be the D (5 bases). The CDR3 consists of 14 residues. Germline assignment: CDR1 MNHNS and CDR2 SASEGT. Between the trimmed V and J ends, which lost 6 bases and 2 bases, there was a span of 11 bases. The CDR3 spells CASRPGKAYNEQFF. The CDR3 bases are TGTGCCAGCAGGCCCGGGAAGGCCTACAATGAGCAGTTCTTC.

In the case of this clonotype: A much larger clone differs by one base, so this may be a read error. This sequence joins TRBV29-1 and TRBJ2-3, with 7 bases fitting TRBD2. The V segment lost 3 bases and the J segment 4 bases; nucleotides outside the gene matches: 7. The CDR3 totals 14 residues. Germline values: CDR1 SQVTM, CDR2 ANQGSEA. In DNA form, the CDR3 reads TGCAGCGTTGAGGGACTAACGGGGTCAGATACGCAGTATTTT. It yields the protein CSVEGLTGSDTQYF.

This clonotype appeared a few times. V is TRBV4-1 and J is TRBJ1-1; D gene uncertain. Trimming removed 6 bases from V and 0 bases from J, with 14 bases in between. CDR1 MGHRA and CDR2 YSYEKL come from the germline V gene. The CDR3 runs 15 residues. The CDR3 coding sequence is TGCGCCAGCAGTCCATATAACATGCTGAACACTGAAGCTTTCTTT. This gives the protein CASSPYNMLNTEAFF.

Regarding this clonotype: Possible read error: a much larger clone is one base away. The chain links TRBV7-2 to TRBJ1-6; tentatively, D is TRBD1 (5 bases). With 7 bases removed from V and 9 bases from J, the gap between germline ends came to 19 bases. Germline V gives CDR1 SGHTA, CDR2 FQGNSA. The CDR3 contains 15 residues. CDR3 nucleotide sequence: TGTGCCAGCACCCAGCGGGGAGGGGAAATTTCACCCCTCCACTTT. Protein: CASTQRGGEISPLHF.

This clonotype was counted at least ten times. The chain links TRBV3-1 to TRBJ2-5; TRBD2 aligns across 10 bases. This CDR3 spans 17 amino acids. Per germline, CDR1 LGHDT and CDR2 YNNKEL (reference sequence). The trim removed 0 bases at V and 4 bases at J, leaving 8 bases unmatched. The CDR3: CASSQDSLAGVAETQYF. The CDR3 DNA reads as TGTGCCAGCAGCCAAGATAGCCTAGCGGGAGTAGCAGAGACCCAGTACTTC.

This clonotype came up a few times. V gene TRBV20-1 combines with J gene TRBJ2-1; D is undetermined. Trimming left V 1 base short and J 0 bases short, with 13 bases between. From germline, CDR1 is DFQATT and CDR2 SNEGSKA (reference sequence). The CDR3 runs 16 residues. CDR3 nucleotides: TGCAGTGCTAGAGCCCCAACCCTAGGCTCCTACAATGAGCAGTTCTTC. Translated, it gives CSARAPTLGSYNEQFF.

This clonotype was picked up a small number of times. V is TRBV14 and J is TRBJ2-1; 13 nucleotides line up with TRBD2. The ends lost 4 bases at V and 4 bases at J; junction bases unmatched: 4. The germline V gene encodes CDR1 SGHDN and CDR2 FVKESK. CDR3 size: 16 residues. CDR3: CASSRLAGGKYNEQFF. CDR3 bases: TGTGCCAGCAGCCGACTAGCGGGAGGAAAATACAATGAGCAGTTCTTC.

The chain couples TRBV6-1 to TRBJ2-3; no definite D call. Trimming took 6 bases from V and 2 from J, leaving 12 bases between them. The germline CDR1 and CDR2 sequences are MNHNS and SASEGT. This CDR3 contains 14 residues. The CDR3 DNA follows: TGTGCCAGCAGCCTCGACTTACTCACAGATACGCAGTATTTT. Translated: CASSLDLLTDTQYF.

This clonotype was seen more than once but under ten times. The rearrangement joins TRBV29-1 to TRBJ1-2, with 7 nucleotides matching TRBD1. Germline trimming cut 4 bases from V and 8 bases from J; bases unmatched to any gene: 7. This CDR3 spans 12 amino acids. In germline, CDR1 is SQVTM, CDR2 ANQGSEA. CDR3 sequence (DNA): TGCAGCGTTGGGACAGGAGCGGGCGGCTACACCTTC. It is translated as CSVGTGAGGYTF.

The chain uses TRBV19 and TRBJ1-2; tentative D call: TRBD1 (6 bases). This CDR3 is built from 13 residues. Germline CDR1 and CDR2: LNHDA and SQIVND (reference sequence). Trimming cost V 10 bases and J 6 bases, with 18 bases left between them. The CDR3 loop reads CATINREVDGYTF. The CDR3 bases are TGTGCCACAATCAACAGGGAGGTTGATGGCTACACCTTC.

This clonotype was found many times. This rearrangement joins TRBV7-9 to TRBJ1-4; D not resolved. The CDR3 contains 15 residues. V lost 1 base and J lost 8, with 14 bases in between. CDR1 is SEHNR and CDR2 is FQNEAQ in the germline V gene (reference sequence). The DNA for the CDR3 is TGTGCCAGCAGCTTAGGGAGGGTCGGCCGGGAAAAACTGTTTTTT. Protein product: CASSLGRVGREKLFF.

The rearrangement uses TRBV5-1 and TRBJ2-5; no clear D. Germline V gene data show CDR1 as SGHRS and CDR2 as YFSETQ. The CDR3 has 14 amino acids. V lost 4 bases and J 0 bases, leaving 10 bases between the germline ends. CDR3 sequence reads: CASSVILDQETQYF. Here the CDR3 DNA reads TGCGCCAGCAGCGTAATCCTAGACCAAGAGACCCAGTACTTC.

V and J are TRBV11-3 and TRBJ2-5; D perhaps matches TRBD1 (5 bases). This CDR3 is 15 amino acids long. Germline CDR1 is SGHNT and CDR2 is YENEEA. V gave up 1 base and J gave up 1 base, with 10 bases separating them. This CDR3 is CASSLVQEPQETQYF. CDR3 in DNA: TGTGCCAGCAGCTTAGTACAGGAGCCCCAAGAGACCCAGTACTTC.

In this sample, this clonotype turned up many times. The V call is TRBV28, the J call TRBJ2-1, with D possibly being TRBD2 (6 bases). The CDR3 loop spans 13 amino acids. CDR1 is MDHEN, CDR2 SYDVKM, per germline. The V and J ends lost 2 bases and 10 bases respectively, with 12 bases between them. The CDR3 DNA sequence: TGTGCCAGCAGTTTAATCGGGGGTCGGGAGCAGTTCTTC. Its translation is CASSLIGGREQFF.

At least ten counts were recorded for this clonotype. This chain joins TRBV6-2 or TRBV6-3 and TRBJ2-1; 10 nucleotides line up with TRBD2. The CDR3 spans 14 residues. Per germline, CDR1 MNHEY and CDR2 SVGEGT. The V and J ends lost 0 bases and 13 bases, in that order; junction bases with no gene match: 6. This CDR3 is CASSYSSIAGGQFF. CDR3 nucleotides: TGTGCCAGCAGTTACTCGAGTATAGCGGGAGGACAGTTCTTC.

This clonotype was counted between two and nine times. The chain couples TRBV2 to TRBJ2-5; 16 bases align to TRBD2. The CDR3 covers 17 residues. Germline V gives CDR1 SNHLY, CDR2 FYNNEI. The V gene end was trimmed by 6 bases and the J gene end by 3 bases; junction bases not matched to a gene: 7. Here the CDR3 reads CASRGTSGRAEEETQYF. As DNA, the CDR3 is TGTGCCAGCAGGGGGACTAGCGGGAGGGCCGAGGAAGAGACCCAGTACTTC.

Ten or more counts support this clonotype. The rearrangement uses TRBV2 and TRBJ2-3, with 11 bases that match TRBD2. V trimming: 3 bases; J trimming: 2 bases; junction bases outside the gene matches: 4. Germline CDR1 reads SNHLY; CDR2 reads FYNNEI. This CDR3 region has 16 residues. The CDR3 DNA sequence: TGTGCCAGCAGTGAGGATAGCGGGAGGGCCACAGATACGCAGTATTTT. Translation: CASSEDSGRATDTQYF.

The J gene is TRBJ1-5, the V gene TRBV5-6, with 9 bases that match TRBD1. The CDR3 has 14 residues. CDR1 is SGHDT, CDR2 YYEEEE, per germline. After removal of 4 bases from V and 9 bases from J, the junction contained 8 bases not matched to a gene. CDR3 bases: TGTGCCAGCAGCACCCGACAGGGGGTTGGGCCCCAGCATTTT. Protein: CASSTRQGVGPQHF.

Ten or more counts support this clonotype. The CDR3 sequence: CAIRAGTGGFGELFF. In nucleotides, the CDR3 is TGTGCCATCAGGGCCGGGACAGGGGGCTTCGGGGAGCTGTTTTTT. This chain links TRBV10-3 with TRBJ2-2; the match to TRBD1 covers 12 bases. With V trimmed by 6 bases and J by 7 bases, 6 bases remained unmatched. The CDR3 has 15 amino acids. Germline V gene sequence: CDR1 ENHRY, CDR2 SYGVKD.

This clonotype was observed many times. The chain combines TRBV29-1 with TRBJ2-1; 7 nucleotides line up with TRBD2. The CDR3 sequence is 12 residues long. Looked up from germline, CDR1 is SQVTM and CDR2 is ANQGSEA. Unmatched junction bases numbered 7, after V lost 7 bases and J lost 7 bases. DNA of the CDR3: TGCAGCGGGACTAGAGTCAATAATGAGCAGTTCTTC. It translates to CSGTRVNNEQFF.

This rearrangement joins TRBV3-1 to TRBJ1-3, with D perhaps TRBD1 (5 bases). This CDR3 is built from 17 residues. Trimming cost V 1 base and J 3 bases, with 16 bases left between them. Germline V lookup: CDR1 LGHDT, CDR2 YNNKEL (reference sequence). The CDR3 DNA follows: TGTGCCAGCAGCCAAGTGTTGGGACCCTTTCTTGGAAACACCATATATTTT. Translating gives CASSQVLGPFLGNTIYF.

This clonotype was recorded at least ten times. This sequence joins TRBV28 and TRBJ2-6, with TRBD1 identical over 8 bases. V gave up 6 bases and J gave up 0 bases; unmatched junction bases: 13. There are 19 residues in the CDR3. The V gene's germline CDR1 is MDHEN and CDR2 SYDVKM. The CDR3, as DNA: TGTGCCAGCAGCCAAGTGACAGGGGCCTATCCCTCTGGGGCCAACGTCCTGACTTTC. This sequence encodes CASSQVTGAYPSGANVLTF.